The entry below gives a single TCR beta chain sequence along with its context. Original handling: For nucleated cells, counts were estimated from reference gene primer amplification. Assay: immunoSEQ multiplex PCR; the TCRdb copy retains only in-frame clones and omits some. V and J calls and clone size are copied from that table; D and trimming were computed from the DNA. The data hold some 110,000 clones, with about 85% observed a single time. V lost 2 bases and J lost 7; bases outside the gene matches: 11. The CDR3 has 18 amino acids. CDR1 and CDR2 from the germline V gene are SNHLY and FYNNEI. This record comes from a study of blood T cell repertoires in COVID-19. At the level of the study: Both acute and convalescent COVID-19 samples were obtained from the United States, Italy and Spain. PBMCs, B-cell-depleted T cells, or T cells were the source of the cDNA or gDNA that made up the material.

V is TRBV2 and J is TRBJ2-1; 13 nucleotides line up with TRBD2. This TCR derives from a man aged 35-49 years with acute or convalescent COVID-19. The sequenced material came from peripheral blood. The CDR3 loop reads CASSESPLAGGPRNEQFF. In nucleotides, the CDR3 is TGTGCCAGCAGTGAATCCCCACTAGCGGGGGGGCCGAGAAATGAGCAGTTCTTC.